The TCR beta chain described here comes from a study of cytomegalovirus exposure and HLA in healthy donors. It was with 60 Vbeta and 13 Jbeta primers that the PCR ran. Clones were read by immunoSEQ multiplex PCR, and TCRdb kept only the in-frame ones, dropping some. The repertoire holds some 190,000 clones, with 79% as singletons. Germline V lookup: CDR1 SGHDN, CDR2 FVKESK. This CDR3 is 14 amino acids long. The ends were cut back, 4 bases at V and 10 bases at J, with 17 bases in the middle. The TCR was taken from a woman aged 18-29 years in good health and CMV-seronegative. This chain connects TRBV14 to TRBJ2-1, with a tentative D call TRBD1 (6 bases). The sample taken for sequencing was PBMCs. The CDR3 nucleotides read TGTGCCAGCAGCCCTACCGACAGGTGGGGAGAGCAGTTCTTC. Encoded protein: CASSPTDRWGEQFF.